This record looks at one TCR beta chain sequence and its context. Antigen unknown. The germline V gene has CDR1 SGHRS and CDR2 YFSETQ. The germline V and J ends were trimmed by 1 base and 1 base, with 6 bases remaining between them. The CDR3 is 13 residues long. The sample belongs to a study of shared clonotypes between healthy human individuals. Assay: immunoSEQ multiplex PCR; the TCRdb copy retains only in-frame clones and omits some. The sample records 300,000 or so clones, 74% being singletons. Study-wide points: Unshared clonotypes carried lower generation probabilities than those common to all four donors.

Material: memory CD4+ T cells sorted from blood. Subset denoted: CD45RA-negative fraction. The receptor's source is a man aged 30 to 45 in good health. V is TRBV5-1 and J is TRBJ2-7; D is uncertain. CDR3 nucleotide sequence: TGCGCCAGCAGCTTGAGGTTTTCCTACGAGCAGTACTTC. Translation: CASSLRFSYEQYF.